The next 27 T cell receptor beta chains were all read from a single sample in a study of long-term antiretroviral therapy in people with HIV. They ran version v3.0 of the immunoSEQ assay at survey level. The data were produced by immunoSEQ multiplex PCR, yet TCRdb's version contains in-frame clones alone and is incomplete. The sample has 9,500 to 11,000 clones, roughly four fifths seen once; the top ten hold about 19%. The sequencing used unsorted PBMCs, collected less than 7.5 years after starting antiretroviral therapy. These receptor sequences come from a man aged 50 to 59 with HIV.

The chain's CDR3 is CASSVERDWTGEQYF. The CDR3 bases are TGTGCCAGCAGCGTAGAAAGGGATTGGACGGGCGAGCAGTACTTC. V usage is TRBV9 and J usage is TRBJ2-7; D is unclear. Trimming left V 0 bases short and J 6 bases short, with 16 bases between. The CDR3 has 15 amino acids. Germline lookup yields CDR1 SGDLS and CDR2 YYNGEE.

CDR3 loop: CASSSYSQAETQYF. The CDR3 DNA reads as TGTGCCAGCAGCTCGTATTCTCAGGCGGAGACCCAGTACTTC. This rearrangement joins TRBV13 to TRBJ2-5; D gene ambiguous. CDR3 length equals 14 residues. V was trimmed by 4 bases and J by 5 bases, leaving 14 bases between them. Germline V CDR1 and CDR2: PRHDT, FYEKMQ (reference sequence).

The chain joins TRBV5-1 to TRBJ1-1; D gene uncertain. Trimming shortened V by 0 bases and J by 3 bases, and 12 bases separated the two germline ends. Per germline, CDR1 SGHRS and CDR2 YFSETQ. The CDR3 runs to 15 residues. The chain's CDR3 is CASSLAVNGYTEAFF. The CDR3 coding sequence is TGCGCCAGCAGCTTGGCGGTAAATGGGTACACTGAAGCTTTCTTT.

This clone was detected once. This chain connects TRBV15 to TRBJ2-2; D is perhaps TRBD1 (6 bases). This CDR3 has 17 residues. The germline V gene has CDR1 LNHNV and CDR2 YYDKDF (reference sequence). The V and J ends lost 0 bases and 6 bases respectively, with 17 bases between them. This CDR3 is CATSRERTDLLAGELFF. The CDR3 DNA follows: TGTGCCACCAGCAGAGAACGGACAGACTTACTTGCCGGGGAGCTGTTTTTT.

The chain has TRBV5-6 and TRBJ2-4; TRBD1 might be the D (5 bases). The germline V gene encodes CDR1 SGHDT and CDR2 YYEEEE. The CDR3 runs to 16 residues. The ends were cut back, 0 bases at V and 0 bases at J, with 10 bases in the middle. CDR3 in DNA: TGTGCCAGCAGCTTGGGTGCAGGGCTAGCCAAAAACATTCAGTACTTC. Its translation is CASSLGAGLAKNIQYF.

This chain joins TRBV4-1 and TRBJ2-7, with 11 bases aligning to TRBD1. The V segment lost 2 bases and the J segment 3 bases; nucleotides outside the gene matches: 3. The CDR3 runs to 15 residues. From germline, CDR1 is MGHRA and CDR2 YSYEKL. CDR3 residues: CASSQQGTGGYEQYF. In DNA, the CDR3 is TGCGCCAGCAGCCAACAGGGGACAGGGGGCTACGAGCAGTACTTC.

The chain couples TRBV27 to TRBJ1-2; D remains unclear. The CDR3 extends over 14 amino acids. With 7 bases removed from V and 2 bases from J, the gap between germline ends came to 14 bases. Germline CDR1 and CDR2: MNHEY and SMNVEV (reference sequence). The CDR3 protein is CASKTDGENYGYTF. The CDR3 DNA sequence: TGTGCCAGCAAGACCGACGGGGAAAACTATGGCTACACCTTC.

The gene calls are TRBV7-8 and TRBJ2-3; D unclear. Trimming removed 7 bases at V and 0 bases at J, with 11 bases between. The CDR3 extends over 14 amino acids. Germline CDR1 reads SGHVS; CDR2 reads FQNEAQ. The CDR3: CASKGEDSTDTQYF. The CDR3 DNA reads as TGTGCCAGCAAAGGAGAGGACAGCACAGATACGCAGTATTTT.

The rearrangement uses TRBV5-1 and TRBJ2-5; D call uncertain. Trimming cost V 2 bases and J 3 bases, with 14 bases left between them. This CDR3 is built from 15 residues. In germline, CDR1 is SGHRS, CDR2 YFSETQ. CDR3 sequence (DNA): TGCGCCAGCAGCTTCTTTAATTCCGTAAAAGAGACCCAGTACTTC. Translation gives CASSFFNSVKETQYF.

This sequence joins TRBV5-1 and TRBJ1-1; D gene ambiguous. The V end lost 2 bases, the J end lost 0 bases, and 11 bases lay between the germline ends. Germline V gene sequence: CDR1 SGHRS, CDR2 YFSETQ. The CDR3 sequence is 15 residues long. DNA of the CDR3: TGCGCCAGCAGCTTCCTGGACTCCATGAACACTGAAGCTTTCTTT. This codes for CASSFLDSMNTEAFF.

The chain combines TRBV30 with TRBJ2-7; 7 nucleotides line up with TRBD1. CDR1 and CDR2 (germline): GTSNPN, SVGIG (reference sequence). The CDR3 consists of 15 residues. V lost 1 base to trimming and J lost 3 bases; unmatched junction nucleotides: 9. DNA of the CDR3: TGTGCCTGGAGTGAAGAGACAGGGTCTTTCTACGAGCAGTACTTC. Protein sequence: CAWSEETGSFYEQYF.

This clone has a handful of counts. V usage is TRBV5-6 and J usage is TRBJ2-7; 7 positions match TRBD1. Trimming cost V 0 bases and J 3 bases; bases outside gene matches: 3. CDR3 length equals 14 residues. Looked up from germline, CDR1 is SGHDT and CDR2 is YYEEEE. CDR3 loop: CASSLGDSVYEQYF. CDR3 nucleotide sequence: TGTGCCAGCAGCTTGGGGGACAGCGTCTACGAGCAGTACTTC.

This clone was observed a single time. The J gene is TRBJ1-1, the V gene TRBV27, with a possible D match to TRBD1 (5 bases). The CDR3 loop spans 13 amino acids. V lost 2 bases and J lost 1, with 5 bases in between. CDR1 MNHEY and CDR2 SMNVEV come from the germline V gene (reference sequence). This CDR3 is CASSLGGNTEAFF. The CDR3 DNA follows: TGTGCCAGCAGTTTAGGGGGGAACACTGAAGCTTTCTTT.

The V and J genes are TRBV7-9 and TRBJ2-7; D unresolved. Trimming took off 5 bases at V and 5 bases at J, with 19 bases between the two ends. The CDR3 is made up of 15 amino acids. Germline CDR1 reads SEHNR; CDR2 reads FQNEAQ (reference sequence). CDR3 nucleotide sequence: TGTGCCAGCAGCCGCCAACTTCCGGGTCCCGACGAGCAGTACTTC. Encoded protein: CASSRQLPGPDEQYF.

This chain links TRBV6-5 with TRBJ2-3; a possible D gene is TRBD2 (5 bases). Trimming left V 2 bases short and J 5 bases short, with 8 bases between. Germline-derived CDR1 and CDR2 are MNHEY and SVGAGI. The CDR3 length is 13 residues. The CDR3 is CASSYHSEDTQYF. DNA of the CDR3: TGTGCCAGCAGTTACCATAGCGAAGATACGCAGTATTTT.

This rearrangement joins TRBV27 to TRBJ1-5; D is ambiguous. CDR3 length: 12 residues. In germline, CDR1 is MNHEY, CDR2 SMNVEV (reference sequence). Trimming took off 5 bases at V and 0 bases at J, with 2 bases between the two ends. The CDR3 coding sequence is TGTGCCAGCAGTACTAGCAATCAGCCCCAGCATTTT. Translated, it gives CASSTSNQPQHF.

The chain uses TRBV27 and TRBJ2-3; D might be TRBD2 (6 bases). The V gene's germline CDR1 is MNHEY and CDR2 SMNVEV (reference sequence). The V and J ends lost 1 base and 6 bases respectively, with 14 bases between them. The CDR3 loop spans 15 amino acids. CDR3 DNA sequence: TGTGCCAGCAGTTTATGGGGGGTCAACGAGGATACGCAGTATTTT. Its protein is CASSLWGVNEDTQYF.

The V and J genes are TRBV10-1 and TRBJ2-2; D is uncertain. The CDR3 sequence is 13 residues long. Per the germline V gene, CDR1 is WNHNN and CDR2 is SYGVQD (reference sequence). Trimming removed 3 bases at V and 4 bases at J, with 6 bases between. This CDR3 reads CASSELFTGELFF. The CDR3 DNA follows: TGCGCCAGCAGTGAACTATTCACCGGGGAGCTGTTTTTT.

The J gene is TRBJ2-3, the V gene TRBV13; D is ambiguous. Germline V lookup: CDR1 PRHDT, CDR2 FYEKMQ (reference sequence). Trimming pared 1 base from V and 6 bases from J, leaving 8 bases between. The CDR3 is made up of 13 amino acids. CDR3 loop: CASSLDTGDTQYF. The CDR3, as DNA: TGTGCCAGCAGCTTAGACACTGGGGATACGCAGTATTTT.

V gene TRBV19 combines with J gene TRBJ1-5; 7 bases match TRBD1. The CDR3 contains 12 residues. With V trimmed by 11 bases and J by 4 bases, 5 bases remained unmatched. Germline lookup yields CDR1 LNHDA and CDR2 SQIVND (reference sequence). The CDR3: CASGGGNQPQHF. In nucleotides, the CDR3 is TGTGCCTCAGGGGGGGGGAATCAGCCCCAGCATTTT.

In its sample, this clone was seen once. The V gene is TRBV5-1, the J gene TRBJ2-5, with 11 positions matching TRBD2. The DNA matches TRBJ2-7 better at its end, which makes the J call doubtful. CDR1 is SGHRS, CDR2 YFSETQ, per germline. The CDR3 runs to 17 residues. The CDR3 reads CASSPEHSSGGYIEQYF. The CDR3 coding sequence is TGCGCCAGCAGCCCCGAGCACTCTAGCGGGGGGTACATCGAGCAGTACTTC.

The chain links TRBV29-1 to TRBJ2-7; 9 bases align to TRBD1. This CDR3 contains 15 residues. The V segment lost 2 bases and the J segment 4 bases; nucleotides outside the gene matches: 9. Per the germline V gene, CDR1 is SQVTM and CDR2 is ANQGSEA. In DNA form, the CDR3 reads TGCAGCGTTGAAACGGGACAGGGTGTAGGGTACGAGCAGTACTTC. As protein: CSVETGQGVGYEQYF.

This chain links TRBV9 with TRBJ1-6, with D possibly matching TRBD1 (5 bases). Between the trimmed V and J ends, which lost 3 bases and 3 bases, there was a span of 13 bases. The CDR3 has 16 residues. CDR1 is SGDLS and CDR2 is YYNGEE in the germline V gene. In nucleotides, the CDR3 is TGTGCCAGCAGCGCTGGGGGGGAAAGCTATAATTCACCCCTCCACTTT. It yields the protein CASSAGGESYNSPLHF.

This clone has just a few counts. The V and J genes are TRBV19 and TRBJ1-5, with D possibly matching TRBD1 (5 bases). V gave up 3 bases and J gave up 5 bases, with 11 bases separating them. The germline CDR1 and CDR2 sequences are LNHDA and SQIVND (reference sequence). This CDR3 contains 14 residues. The CDR3 DNA reads as TGTGCCAGTAGTATCCAAGACAGCTATCAGCCCCAGCATTTT. Translation: CASSIQDSYQPQHF. Based on the CDR3 plus reference TRBV19 and TRBJ1-5, the full variable domain is DGGITQSPKYLFRKEGQNVTLSCEQNLNHDAMYWYRQDPGQGLRLIYYSQIVNDFQKGDIAEGYSVSREKKESFPLTVTSAQKNPTAFYLCASSIQDSYQPQHFGDGTRLSIL.

The chain employs TRBV7-3 and TRBJ2-2; no firm D call. The V gene's germline CDR1 is SGHTA and CDR2 FQGTGA. Between the trimmed V and J ends, which lost 3 bases and 4 bases, there was a span of 12 bases. The CDR3 loop spans 15 amino acids. CDR3 in DNA: TGTGCCAGCAGCTTGCTGGGCCCGGGCACCGGGGAGCTGTTTTTT. Protein: CASSLLGPGTGELFF.

The chain employs TRBV19 and TRBJ2-7; 8 bases map to TRBD2. The V segment lost 5 bases and the J segment 7 bases; nucleotides outside the gene matches: 7. The CDR3 is 13 residues long. Germline lookup yields CDR1 LNHDA and CDR2 SQIVND (reference sequence). The CDR3 sequence is CASSSGVAGEQYF. The CDR3 nucleotides are TGTGCCAGTAGTTCCGGTGTAGCGGGGGAGCAGTACTTC.

The rearrangement joins TRBV30 to TRBJ2-1; TRBD2 is a possible D gene (6 bases). V dropped 2 bases and J dropped 0 bases, with 20 bases sitting between them. CDR1 and CDR2 from the germline V gene are GTSNPN and SVGIG (reference sequence). CDR3 size: 18 residues. CDR3 loop: CAWSRLASLVSSYNEQFF. CDR3 sequence (DNA): TGTGCCTGGAGTCGGCTAGCGTCCCTCGTAAGCTCCTACAATGAGCAGTTCTTC.